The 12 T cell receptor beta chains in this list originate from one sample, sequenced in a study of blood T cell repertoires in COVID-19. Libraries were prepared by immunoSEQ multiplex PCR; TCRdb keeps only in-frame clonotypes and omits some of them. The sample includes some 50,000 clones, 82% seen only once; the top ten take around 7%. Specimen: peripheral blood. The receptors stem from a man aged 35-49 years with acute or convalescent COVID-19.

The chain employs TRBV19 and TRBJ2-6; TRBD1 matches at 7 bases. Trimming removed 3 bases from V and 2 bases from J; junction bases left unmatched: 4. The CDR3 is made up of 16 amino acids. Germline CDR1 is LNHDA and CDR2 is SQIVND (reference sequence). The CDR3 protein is CASSMDRSPGANVLTF. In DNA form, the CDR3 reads TGTGCCAGTAGTATGGACAGGTCCCCTGGGGCCAACGTCCTGACTTTC.

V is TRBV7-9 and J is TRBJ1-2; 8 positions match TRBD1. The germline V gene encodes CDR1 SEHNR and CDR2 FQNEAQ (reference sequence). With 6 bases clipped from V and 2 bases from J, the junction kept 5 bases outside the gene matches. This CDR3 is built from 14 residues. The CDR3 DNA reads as TGTGCCAGCAGTTACGGACAGGGAAACTATGGCTACACCTTC. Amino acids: CASSYGQGNYGYTF.

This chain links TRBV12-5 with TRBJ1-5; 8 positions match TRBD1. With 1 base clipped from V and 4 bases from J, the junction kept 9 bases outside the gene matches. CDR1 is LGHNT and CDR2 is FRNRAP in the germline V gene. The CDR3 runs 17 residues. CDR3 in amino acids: CASGLGTGGRSNQPQHF. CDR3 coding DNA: TGTGCTAGTGGTTTGGGCACAGGGGGGAGGTCGAATCAGCCCCAGCATTTT.

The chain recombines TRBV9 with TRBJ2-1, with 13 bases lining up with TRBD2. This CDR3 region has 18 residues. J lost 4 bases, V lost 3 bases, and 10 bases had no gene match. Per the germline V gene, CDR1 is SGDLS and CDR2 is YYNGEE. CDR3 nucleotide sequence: TGTGCCAGCAGCGCCAGACTAGCGGGGGGCGCCGGTTACAATGAGCAGTTCTTC. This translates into CASSARLAGGAGYNEQFF.

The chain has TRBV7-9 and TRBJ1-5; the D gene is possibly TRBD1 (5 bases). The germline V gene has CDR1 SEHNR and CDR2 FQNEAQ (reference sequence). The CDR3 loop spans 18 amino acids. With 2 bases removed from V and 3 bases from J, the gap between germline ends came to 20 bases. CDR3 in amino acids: CASSLFTNAGWINQPQHF. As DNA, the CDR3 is TGTGCCAGCAGCTTATTTACAAATGCAGGGTGGATCAATCAGCCCCAGCATTTT.

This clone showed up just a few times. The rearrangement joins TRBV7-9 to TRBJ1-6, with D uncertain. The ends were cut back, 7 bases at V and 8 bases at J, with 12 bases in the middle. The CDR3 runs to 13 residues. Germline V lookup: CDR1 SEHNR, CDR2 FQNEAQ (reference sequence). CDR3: CASTQGSYSPLHF. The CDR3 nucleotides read TGTGCCAGCACCCAAGGTTCCTATTCACCCCTCCACTTT.

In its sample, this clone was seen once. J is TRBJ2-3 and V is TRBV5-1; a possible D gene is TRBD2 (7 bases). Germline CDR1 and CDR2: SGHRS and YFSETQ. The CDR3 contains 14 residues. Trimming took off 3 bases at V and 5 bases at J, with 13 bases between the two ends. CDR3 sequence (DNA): TGCGCCAGCAGCTCGAGGGAGGGGGTAGATACGCAGTATTTT. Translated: CASSSREGVDTQYF.

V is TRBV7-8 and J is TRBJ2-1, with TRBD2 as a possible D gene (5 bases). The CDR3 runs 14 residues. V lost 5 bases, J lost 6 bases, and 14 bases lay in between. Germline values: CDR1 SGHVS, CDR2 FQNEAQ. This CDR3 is CASSPSLASNEQFF. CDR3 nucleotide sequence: TGTGCCAGCAGCCCGAGCCTAGCTAGCAATGAGCAGTTCTTC. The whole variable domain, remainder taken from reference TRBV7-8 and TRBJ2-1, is GAGVSQSPRYKVAKRGQDVALRCDPISGHVSLFWYQQALGQGPEFLTYFQNEAQLDKSGLPSDRFFAERPEGSVSTLKIQRTQQEDSAVYLCASSPSLASNEQFFGPGTRLTVL.

The CDR3 sequence is CASSIATGVQPQHF. CDR3 DNA: TGTGCCAGTAGTATAGCTACAGGGGTTCAGCCCCAGCATTTT. V gene TRBV19 combines with J gene TRBJ1-5; 7 nucleotides match TRBD1. CDR1 and CDR2 (germline): LNHDA, SQIVND (reference sequence). The length of the CDR3 is 14 residues. The V gene end was trimmed by 1 base and the J gene end by 6 bases; junction bases not matched to a gene: 3.

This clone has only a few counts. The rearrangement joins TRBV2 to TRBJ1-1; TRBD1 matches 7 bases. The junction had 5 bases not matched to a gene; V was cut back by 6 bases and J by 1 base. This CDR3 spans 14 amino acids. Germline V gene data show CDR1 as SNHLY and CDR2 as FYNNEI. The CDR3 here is CASRDDRANTEAFF. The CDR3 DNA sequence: TGTGCCAGCAGAGACGACAGGGCGAACACTGAAGCTTTCTTT.

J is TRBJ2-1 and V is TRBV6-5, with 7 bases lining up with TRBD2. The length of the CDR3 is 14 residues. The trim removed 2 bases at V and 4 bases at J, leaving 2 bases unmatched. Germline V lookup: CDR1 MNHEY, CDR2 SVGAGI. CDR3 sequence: CASSYAGVYNEQFF. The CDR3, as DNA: TGTGCCAGCAGTTACGCGGGGGTTTACAATGAGCAGTTCTTC.

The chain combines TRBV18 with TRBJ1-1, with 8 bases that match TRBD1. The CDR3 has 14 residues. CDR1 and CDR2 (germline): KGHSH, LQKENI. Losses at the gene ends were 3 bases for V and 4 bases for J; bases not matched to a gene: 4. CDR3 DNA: TGTGCCAGCTCACCGACAGGGGATGCCACTGAAGCTTTCTTT. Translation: CASSPTGDATEAFF.